This TCR beta chain was sequenced for a study of blood T cell repertoires in COVID-19. Profiled with immunoSEQ multiplex PCR; TCRdb holds only in-frame clones, not every one. The table shows about 110,000 clones, with approximately 62% occurring only once. This clone was found once. Sequence at one end of the junction differs from germline and may be a read error. This sequence was found in a man older than 75 with acute or convalescent COVID-19. The sample consisted of peripheral blood.

DNA of the CDR3: TGCGCCAGCAGTCAAGAAGGGACAGGAGGTGAAAAACTGTTTTTT. Translating it yields CASSQEGTGGEKLFF. V usage is TRBV4-1 and J usage is TRBJ1-4; 8 nucleotides match TRBD1. The length of the CDR3 is 15 residues. Germline-derived CDR1 and CDR2 are MGHRA and YSYEKL.